Listed here are 9 T cell receptor beta chains from one sample, sequenced in a study of blood T cell repertoires in COVID-19. Generated by immunoSEQ multiplex PCR, the TCRdb table keeps only in-frame clones and is missing some. The table has 200,000 to 250,000 clones, more than 70% seen once. The sample consisted of PBMCs or T cells enriched from blood (not recorded which). Every receptor here comes from a woman between 45 and 60 years old who had recovered from COVID-19.

The rearrangement joins TRBV9 to TRBJ2-5; 15 bases align to TRBD2. The V and J ends lost 3 bases and 5 bases, in that order; junction bases with no gene match: 5. The CDR3 loop spans 16 amino acids. Germline V gene data show CDR1 as SGDLS and CDR2 as YYNGEE. DNA for the CDR3: TGTGCCAGCAGCGGAGGACTAGCGGGAGGGGCGGAGACCCAGTACTTC. Protein: CASSGGLAGGAETQYF.

This chain links TRBV27 with TRBJ2-7; 9 bases line up with TRBD1. This CDR3 has 13 amino acids. Trimming cost V 6 bases and J 2 bases; bases outside gene matches: 2. The V gene's germline CDR1 is MNHEY and CDR2 SMNVEV (reference sequence). The CDR3 nucleotides read TGTGCCAGCAGAAGACAGGGGGCCTACGAGCAGTACTTC. Translating it yields CASRRQGAYEQYF.

The chain is built from TRBV11-3 and TRBJ2-1; D possibly corresponds to TRBD1 (6 bases). V lost 0 bases to trimming and J lost 4 bases, with 13 bases between them. Looked up from germline, CDR1 is SGHNT and CDR2 is YENEEA. CDR3 length: 16 residues. CDR3 sequence: CASSLEGQLSYNEQFF. The CDR3 DNA is TGTGCCAGCAGCTTAGAAGGACAGCTCTCATACAATGAGCAGTTCTTC.

The genes are TRBV7-2 and TRBJ2-4, with TRBD1 identical over 7 bases. Germline CDR1 reads SGHTA; CDR2 reads FQGNSA. CDR3 size: 15 residues. V dropped 5 bases and J dropped 9; count of bases not matched to a gene: 13. This chain's CDR3 is CASSDRRTGWGIQYF. CDR3 bases: TGTGCCAGCAGCGATCGCCGGACAGGTTGGGGCATTCAGTACTTC.

The rearrangement uses TRBV7-2 and TRBJ1-1; no definite D call. V was clipped by 0 bases and J by 3 bases, with 14 bases between them. Germline-derived CDR1 and CDR2 are SGHTA and FQGNSA. CDR3 length: 16 amino acids. CDR3 in amino acids: CASSLASPGWDTEAFF. DNA for the CDR3: TGTGCCAGCAGCTTAGCGAGTCCGGGTTGGGACACTGAAGCTTTCTTT.

With respect to this clone: Other DNA sequences in the same sample also yield this CDR3. This CDR3 reads CASSPGLAGGYEQYF. For the CDR3, the DNA is TGTGCCAGCAGCCCAGGACTAGCGGGAGGATACGAGCAGTACTTC. The chain links TRBV7-2 to TRBJ2-7; 14 bases align to TRBD2. This CDR3 has 15 residues. The V gene end was trimmed by 5 bases and the J gene end by 4 bases; junction bases not matched to a gene: 4. Germline V lookup: CDR1 SGHTA, CDR2 FQGNSA.

This chain connects TRBV25-1 to TRBJ2-5, with D maybe TRBD2 (6 bases). This CDR3 has 15 amino acids. Germline V gene sequence: CDR1 MGHDK, CDR2 SYGVNS. V was pared by 5 bases and J by 3 bases, with 16 bases between. CDR3 bases: TGTGCCAGCAGTCCCGTCCGGGGGAACAAAGAGACCCAGTACTTC. Residues: CASSPVRGNKETQYF.

This chain uses TRBV14 with TRBJ2-7, with 10 nucleotides matching TRBD1. CDR1 SGHDN and CDR2 FVKESK come from the germline V gene. The V gene end was trimmed by 6 bases and the J gene end by 2 bases; junction bases not matched to a gene: 7. The CDR3 has 15 residues. The CDR3 reads CASRRQGAGAYEQYF. Written as DNA, the CDR3 is TGTGCCAGCAGAAGACAGGGGGCAGGTGCCTACGAGCAGTACTTC.

The gene calls are TRBV29-1 and TRBJ1-2; maybe TRBD1 (6 bases). The CDR3 is made up of 11 amino acids. V dropped 4 bases and J dropped 4 bases, with 7 bases sitting between them. Germline CDR1 reads SQVTM; CDR2 reads ANQGSEA. The CDR3 DNA is TGCAGCGTTGTGGACAGCTATGGCTACACCTTC. Translation: CSVVDSYGYTF.